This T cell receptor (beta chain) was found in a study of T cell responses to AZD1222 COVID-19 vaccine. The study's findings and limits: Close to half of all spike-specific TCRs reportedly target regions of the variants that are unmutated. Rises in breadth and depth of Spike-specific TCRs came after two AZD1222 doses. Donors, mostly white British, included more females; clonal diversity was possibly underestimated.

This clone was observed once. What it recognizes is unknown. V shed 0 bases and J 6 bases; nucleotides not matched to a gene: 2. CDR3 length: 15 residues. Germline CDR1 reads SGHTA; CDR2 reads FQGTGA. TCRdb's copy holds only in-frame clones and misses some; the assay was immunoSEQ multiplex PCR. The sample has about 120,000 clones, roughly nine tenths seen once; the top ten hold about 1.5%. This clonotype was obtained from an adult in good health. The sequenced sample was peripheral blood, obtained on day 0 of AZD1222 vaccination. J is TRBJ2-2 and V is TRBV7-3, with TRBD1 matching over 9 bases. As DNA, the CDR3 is TGTGCCAGCAGCTTAACATGGACAGGGGCCGGGGAGCTGTTTTTT. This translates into CASSLTWTGAGELFF.